This T cell receptor (beta chain) was obtained from a study of OX40 agonist ivuxolimab in advanced cancers. In the study overall: Every 2 weeks, ivuxolimab was infused into the patients intravenously at between 0.01 and 10 mg/kg. Findings of the study overall: Both CD4+ and CD8+ T cell populations in blood had undergone clonal expansion by week 6 at 0.1 to 3.0 mg/kg. Expanded clones belonging to CD8+ T cells outnumbered, on average, those of CD4+.

Profiled with immunoSEQ multiplex PCR; TCRdb holds only in-frame clones, not every one. The repertoire holds about 80,000 clones, with almost 85% as singletons. Worth noting for this clone: Antigen specificity is unknown.

Sequenced here: CD4+ or CD8+ T cells sorted from blood, sampled in a trial of the OX40 agonist ivuxolimab. This sequence was found in an adult with an advanced solid tumor such as melanoma, head and neck, liver or kidney cancer.

The CDR3 spells CASGNGGARETQYF. Written as DNA, the CDR3 is TGTGCCAGCGGTAACGGGGGGGCCCGGGAGACCCAGTACTTC. The chain links TRBV27 to TRBJ2-5; TRBD2 aligns across 8 bases. The CDR3 totals 14 residues. Per the germline V gene, CDR1 is MNHEY and CDR2 is SMNVEV (reference sequence). The junction had 10 bases not matched to a gene; V was cut back by 8 bases and J by 5 bases.